This entry lists 31 T cell receptor beta chains sequenced from one sample in a study of CD8+CD57+ T cells in acquired aplastic anemia. Genomic DNA provided the template from which TCR beta VDJ and CDR3 profiles were obtained. Using its own MiXCR run on the reads, TCRdb lists one record per CDR3 protein. The sample comprises about 240,000 distinct CDR3 sequences, more than 45% of which are singletons, and over 7.5% rests with the top ten. Sequencing involved patients with CD8+CD57+ cell expansion previously shown by flow cytometry. The specimen sequenced was sorted CD4+, CD8+, or CD8+CD57+ T cells (not recorded which) from PBMCs. Receptor source: a human donor with aplastic anemia.

This chain's CDR3 is CASSQLSSGSETQYF. CDR3 nucleotide sequence: TGTGCCAGCAGCCAGTTGTCTAGCGGGAGCGAGACCCAGTACTTC. The chain has TRBV3-1 and TRBJ2-5; 10 nucleotides line up with TRBD2. The CDR3 length is 15 residues. V gave up 3 bases and J gave up 5 bases; unmatched junction bases: 6. Germline V gene sequence: CDR1 LGHDT, CDR2 YNNKEL (reference sequence).

The rearrangement joins TRBV15 to TRBJ2-7, with 8 bases that match TRBD1. With 1 base clipped from V and 5 bases from J, the junction kept 13 bases outside the gene matches. Germline CDR1 and CDR2: LNHNV and YYDKDF (reference sequence). The CDR3 totals 17 residues. CDR3 nucleotide sequence: TGTGCCACCAGCAGAGCCGCCGCCGGGACAGGTCGCGACGAGCAGTACTTC. Translated, it gives CATSRAAAGTGRDEQYF.

Remarks on this clonotype: A much larger clonotype is one base distant, so this may be a read error. The CDR3 end shows no conserved phenylalanine or tryptophan, and so a read error is likely. The genes are TRBV27 and TRBJ1-5; D is perhaps TRBD1 (5 bases). Germline CDR1 is MNHEY and CDR2 is SMNVEV (reference sequence). The CDR3 has 14 amino acids. Deletions cut 3 bases from V and 1 base from J, with 7 bases between. This CDR3 reads CASSLGRSNQPQHV. The CDR3 coding sequence is TGTGCCAGCAGTTTGGGACGGAGCAATCAGCCCCAGCATGTT.

The chain uses TRBV7-9 and TRBJ2-7; perhaps TRBD1 as D (6 bases). The V and J ends lost 0 bases and 3 bases respectively, with 12 bases between them. From germline, CDR1 is SEHNR and CDR2 FQNEAQ (reference sequence). The CDR3 sequence is 15 residues long. The CDR3 nucleotides are TGTGCCAGCAGCTTAGCAGGGGGTAAAGGCTACGAGCAGTACTTC. Residues: CASSLAGGKGYEQYF.

V and J are TRBV20-1 and TRBJ1-1; the match to TRBD1 covers 8 bases. From germline, CDR1 is DFQATT and CDR2 SNEGSKA (reference sequence). The CDR3 runs 13 residues. V was pared by 6 bases and J by 8 bases, with 11 bases of the junction left unmatched. The CDR3 region is CSAPLIGDREAFF. CDR3 in DNA: TGCAGTGCCCCTTTGATCGGGGACAGGGAAGCTTTCTTT.

DNA for the CDR3: TGTGCCAGCAGTGAAGTTCCACCGCCCCCCCTCCACTTT. Its translation is CASSEVPPPPLHF. V usage is TRBV7-2 and J usage is TRBJ1-6; D unclear. CDR3 length equals 13 residues. V was cut by 6 bases and J by 13 bases, with 16 bases left in between. The germline V gene has CDR1 SGHTA and CDR2 FQGNSA. The full variable domain, in which reference TRBV7-2 and TRBJ1-6 provide the parts outside the CDR3, is GAGVSQSPSNKVTEKGKDVELRCDPISGHTALYWYRQSLGQGLEFLIYFQGNSAPDKSGLPSDRFSAERTGGSVSTLTIQRTQQEDSAVYLCASSEVPPPPLHFGNGTRLTVT.

Concerning this clonotype itself: This may be a read error: a much more frequent sequence differs by one nucleotide. Without the conserved terminal phenylalanine or tryptophan, this CDR3 likely stems from a read error. This chain joins TRBV5-1 and TRBJ1-6; D not certain. The V and J ends lost 4 bases and 2 bases respectively, with 10 bases between them. There are 15 residues in the CDR3. Germline V lookup: CDR1 SGHRS, CDR2 YFSETQ. The CDR3 reads CASSPRGTYNSPLHL. CDR3 DNA sequence: TGCGCCAGCAGCCCGCGGGGTACCTATAATTCACCCCTCCACCTT.

This sequence joins TRBV12-3 or TRBV12-4 and TRBJ1-2, with D maybe TRBD1 (5 bases). The CDR3 runs 12 residues. Deletions cut 5 bases from V and 8 bases from J, with 12 bases between. The CDR3 DNA follows: TGTGCCAGCAGTATCGGACATGGAGGCTACACCTTC. This translates into CASSIGHGGYTF.

Ten or more counts support this clonotype. V gene TRBV12-3 or TRBV12-4 combines with J gene TRBJ2-7, with 8 bases lining up with TRBD1. V dropped 6 bases and J dropped 4; count of bases not matched to a gene: 11. This CDR3 is 15 amino acids long. CDR3 region: CASSMGQATTYEQYF. The CDR3 DNA follows: TGTGCCAGCAGCATGGGACAGGCCACTACATACGAGCAGTACTTC.

This clonotype showed up many times. V is TRBV7-9 and J is TRBJ2-2; D gene uncertain. The CDR3 runs 16 residues. V lost 8 bases to trimming and J lost 1 base, with 17 bases between them. Germline-derived CDR1 and CDR2 are SEHNR and FQNEAQ (reference sequence). This CDR3 is CASVPPWAVNTGELFF. Here the CDR3 DNA reads TGTGCCAGCGTACCCCCTTGGGCGGTGAACACCGGGGAGCTGTTTTTT.

In this sample, this clonotype is medium-sized. The rearrangement joins TRBV7-8 to TRBJ2-2, with D perhaps TRBD1 (6 bases). In germline, CDR1 is SGHVS, CDR2 FQNEAQ. V gave up 1 base and J gave up 0 bases, with 9 bases separating them. The CDR3 is 16 amino acids. CDR3 region: CASSLDRDANTGELFF. The CDR3 DNA is TGTGCCAGCAGCTTAGACAGGGACGCGAACACCGGGGAGCTGTTTTTT.

This clonotype was counted only a few times. This rearrangement joins TRBV2 to TRBJ2-7; D unclear. The length of the CDR3 is 11 residues. Germline-derived CDR1 and CDR2 are SNHLY and FYNNEI. CDR3 bases: TGTGACCGACTTCACGGATATGAGCAGTACTTC. It specifies CDRLHGYEQYF. Looking up the rest from reference TRBV2 and TRBJ2-7 gives the full variable domain: EPEVTQTPSHQVTQMGQEVILRCVPISNHLYFYWYRQILGQKVEFLVSFYNNEISEKSEIFDDQFSVERPDGSNFTLKIRSTKLEDSAMYFCDRLHGYEQYFGPGTRLTVT.

Notes on this clonotype: Possible read error: a much larger clone is one base away. The chain links TRBV5-1 to TRBJ1-2; D remains unclear. V lost 3 bases and J 2 bases, leaving 20 bases between the germline ends. The CDR3 length is 17 residues. The V gene's germline CDR1 is SGHRS and CDR2 YFSETQ. The CDR3 region has the DNA TGCGCCAGCAGCTCGGGGTTTTACCCTAGAACCAACTATGGCTACACCTTC. Protein sequence: CASSSGFYPRTNYGYTF.

In its sample, this clonotype was seen many times. The V and J genes are TRBV5-4 and TRBJ2-1; 7 bases agree with TRBD1. The V and J ends lost 5 bases and 3 bases, in that order; junction bases with no gene match: 8. The CDR3 is 15 residues long. Germline V gives CDR1 SGHNT, CDR2 YYREEE (reference sequence). The CDR3 DNA reads TGTGCCAGCAGTCCTGACAGGGCCCACTACAATGAGCAGTTCTTC. Its protein is CASSPDRAHYNEQFF.

The chain joins TRBV6-4 to TRBJ1-5; D call uncertain. The CDR3 has 15 amino acids. V lost 3 bases, J lost 2 bases, and 11 bases lay in between. The germline V gene has CDR1 MRHNA and CDR2 SNTAGT. The CDR3 region is CASSETSGGNQPQHF. The CDR3 coding sequence is TGTGCCAGCAGTGAGACTAGCGGGGGCAATCAGCCCCAGCATTTT.

This clonotype came up many times. This chain joins TRBV29-1 and TRBJ1-2; weak D call: TRBD1 (5 bases). Trimming took off 5 bases at V and 2 bases at J, with 18 bases between the two ends. The length of the CDR3 is 15 residues. Germline V gene lookup returns CDR1 SQVTM and CDR2 ANQGSEA. CDR3 loop: CSVSNSPGLNYGYTF. CDR3 DNA: TGCAGCGTTTCTAACTCTCCGGGGCTAAACTATGGCTACACCTTC.

V gene TRBV12-3 or TRBV12-4 combines with J gene TRBJ2-1, with 7 bases fitting TRBD2. This CDR3 contains 15 residues. Germline trimming cut 3 bases from V and 4 bases from J; bases unmatched to any gene: 6. CDR3 protein: CASSLEAGVYNEQFF. The CDR3 bases are TGTGCCAGCAGTTTGGAGGCGGGGGTATACAATGAGCAGTTCTTC.

As to this clonotype: At one of its ends the junction is not consistent with the germline gene, which may arise from a read error. In DNA form, the CDR3 reads TGTGCCAGCAGTTTATCGAGGGGACCTTACTACGAGCGGTACTTC. Translating gives CASSLSRGPYYERYF. V and J are TRBV27 and TRBJ2-7; D might be TRBD1 or TRBD2, each matching 5 bases. CDR1 is MNHEY and CDR2 is SMNVEV in the germline V gene (reference sequence). The CDR3 totals 15 residues.

J is TRBJ2-1 and V is TRBV29-1; tentatively, D is TRBD2 (7 bases). Judging by the DNA end, TRBJ2-7 fits better; the J call may be wrong. The length of the CDR3 is 13 residues. Germline V CDR1 and CDR2: SQVTM, ANQGSEA. In DNA form, the CDR3 reads TGCAGCGTTGAGGGGGGGGCCTACAATGAGCAGTACTTC. Translated, it gives CSVEGGAYNEQYF.

The V call is TRBV19, the J call TRBJ2-7; tentatively, D is TRBD1 (5 bases). Germline CDR1 reads LNHDA; CDR2 reads SQIVND (reference sequence). The V gene lost 2 bases and the J gene lost 3 bases, with 17 bases spanning the gap. This CDR3 is 16 amino acids long. The CDR3 loop is CASSISWGWGSYEQYF. CDR3 nucleotide sequence: TGTGCCAGTAGTATATCCTGGGGATGGGGCAGCTACGAGCAGTACTTC.

The rearrangement uses TRBV19 and TRBJ2-2; D may correspond to TRBD1 or TRBD2 (7 bases each). The CDR3 loop spans 14 amino acids. Germline V CDR1 and CDR2: LNHDA, SQIVND (reference sequence). Trimming pared 2 bases from V and 6 bases from J, leaving 10 bases between. Here the CDR3 reads CASSIQGGSGELFF. The CDR3 DNA reads TGTGCCAGTAGTATACAGGGGGGGTCCGGGGAGCTGTTTTTT.

This clonotype has just one count. V and J are TRBV29-1 and TRBJ2-3; possibly TRBD2 for D (7 bases). Per germline, CDR1 SQVTM and CDR2 ANQGSEA. Deletions cut 5 bases from V and 3 bases from J, with 12 bases between. This CDR3 comprises 13 residues. CDR3 in amino acids: CSVRGAITDTQYF. The CDR3 region has the DNA TGCAGCGTTCGGGGGGCTATAACAGATACGCAGTATTTT.

This clonotype was seen ten or more times. The chain has TRBV25-1 and TRBJ2-7, with D maybe TRBD1 (6 bases). Germline-derived CDR1 and CDR2 are MGHDK and SYGVNS. V was pared by 10 bases and J by 4 bases, with 8 bases between. The CDR3 spans 10 residues. The CDR3 region is CATQGYEQYF. Here the CDR3 DNA reads TGTGCCACACAGGGTTACGAGCAGTACTTC.

This clonotype has a count of ten or more. J is TRBJ2-6 and V is TRBV7-9, with TRBD1 matching over 7 bases. This CDR3 comprises 16 residues. The V gene end was trimmed by 5 bases and the J gene end by 2 bases; junction bases not matched to a gene: 6. Germline CDR1 SEHNR, CDR2 FQNEAQ (reference sequence). CDR3 nucleotide sequence: TGTGCCAGCAGCAACCCGACAGGGACTGGGGCCAACGTCCTGACTTTC. Translation gives CASSNPTGTGANVLTF.

This clonotype occurred many times. The rearrangement uses TRBV20-1 and TRBJ2-3, with 7 nucleotides matching TRBD2. The germline V gene encodes CDR1 DFQATT and CDR2 SNEGSKA (reference sequence). V trimming: 1 base; J trimming: 6 bases; junction bases outside the gene matches: 13. This CDR3 comprises 16 residues. CDR3 in DNA: TGCAGTGCTAGAGTAGGTGGCGGGAGCGGATCTGATACGCAGTATTTT. Translated, it gives CSARVGGGSGSDTQYF.

The V and J genes are TRBV12-3 or TRBV12-4 and TRBJ2-7; 8 bases are shared with TRBD1. The V gene end was trimmed by 8 bases and the J gene end by 4 bases; junction bases not matched to a gene: 19. The CDR3 is made up of 17 amino acids. The CDR3 protein is CASSPPLGTGPVYEQYF. CDR3 DNA sequence: TGTGCCAGCTCACCCCCCCTTGGGACAGGACCGGTTTACGAGCAGTACTTC.

The sample holds many counts of this clonotype. The chain joins TRBV10-3 to TRBJ1-6; D remains ambiguous. Trimming shortened V by 1 base and J by 9 bases, and 7 bases separated the two germline ends. The CDR3 loop spans 13 amino acids. Germline V gene data show CDR1 as ENHRY and CDR2 as SYGVKD. CDR3 sequence: CAISEYEGSPLHF. CDR3 DNA: TGTGCCATCAGTGAGTACGAGGGTTCACCCCTCCACTTT.

This clonotype was seen only once. One end of the junction varies from germline; a read error may be responsible. The J gene is TRBJ1-5, the V gene TRBV15; the D is unclear. This CDR3 has 20 residues. The germline gives CDR1 LNHNV, CDR2 YYDKDF (reference sequence). CDR3 in DNA: TGTGCCACCAGCAGAGATGGCGGCAGGAGACCCTACTCCTACAATGAGCCCCAGCATTTT. Protein sequence: CATSRDGGRRPYSYNEPQHF.

The chain uses TRBV28 and TRBJ2-1; the match to TRBD1 covers 7 bases. This CDR3 has 17 amino acids. J lost 7 bases, V lost 3 bases, and 15 bases had no gene match. Germline CDR1 and CDR2: MDHEN and SYDVKM. The DNA for the CDR3 is TGTGCCAGCAGTTTCGTCCTCTCTTACAGGGGCGGGAATGAGCAGTTCTTC. Translating gives CASSFVLSYRGGNEQFF.

This clonotype was detected many times. The chain is built from TRBV9 and TRBJ1-1; D is unclear. Germline V CDR1 and CDR2: SGDLS, YYNGEE. Trimming removed 0 bases at V and 0 bases at J, with 9 bases between. The CDR3 sequence is 15 residues long. The CDR3 bases are TGTGCCAGCAGCGTAGGTACCGAGCTGAACACTGAAGCTTTCTTT. Its protein product is CASSVGTELNTEAFF.

This clonotype occurred many times. The CDR3 reads CASSFPGYNEQFF. The DNA of the CDR3 is TGTGCCAGCAGCTTTCCGGGTTACAATGAGCAGTTCTTC. The chain is built from TRBV7-9 and TRBJ2-1, with D unresolved. The V and J ends lost 3 bases and 4 bases respectively, with 7 bases between them. Germline V lookup: CDR1 SEHNR, CDR2 FQNEAQ (reference sequence). The CDR3 has 13 residues.